Following are 21 T cell receptor beta chains from one sample sequenced in a study of T cells after yellow fever vaccination. MiXCR, run by TCRdb on the 5' RACE reads, gives a single entry per CDR3 protein. The sample includes hundreds of thousands of distinct CDR3 sequences, roughly a sixth of them seen just once. The sequencing used PBMCs, collected before the yellow fever booster vaccination. Receptor source: a man in his late teens or twenties who received the YFV17D yellow fever vaccine.

The J gene is TRBJ2-7, the V gene TRBV11-2; the D gene could be TRBD1 or TRBD2 (5 bases each). Germline loops: CDR1 SGHAT, CDR2 FQNNGV. The CDR3 is made up of 13 amino acids. Deletions cut 5 bases from V and 0 bases from J, with 8 bases between. This chain's CDR3 is CASSHGTSYEQYF. The CDR3 coding sequence is TGTGCCAGCAGCCATGGGACCTCCTACGAGCAGTACTTC.

The rearrangement uses TRBV4-2 and TRBJ2-5, with 11 bases that match TRBD2. The CDR3 length is 17 residues. Looked up from germline, CDR1 is LGHNA and CDR2 is YNFKEQ. Unmatched junction bases numbered 8, after V lost 1 base and J lost 4 bases. CDR3 in DNA: TGTGCCAGCAGCCAAGGGGTCGGGACTAGCGGCCGAGAGACCCAGTACTTC. Residues: CASSQGVGTSGRETQYF.

This clonotype was seen only a few times. The chain uses TRBV6-1 and TRBJ1-5; D uncertain. Germline V gives CDR1 MNHNS, CDR2 SASEGT. The CDR3 sequence is 12 residues long. V was clipped by 5 bases and J by 5 bases, with 7 bases between them. The CDR3 loop reads CASSLEDQPQHF. Written as DNA, the CDR3 is TGTGCCAGCAGTCTGGAGGATCAGCCCCAGCATTTT.

This clonotype was counted between two and nine times. The rearrangement links TRBV6-5 to TRBJ1-2; no definite D call. Trimming took 1 base from V and 8 from J, leaving 17 bases between them. Germline lookup yields CDR1 MNHEY and CDR2 SVGAGI. The CDR3 loop spans 15 amino acids. For the CDR3, the DNA is TGTGCCAGCAGTTACTACTTGGGGTCCGGAGAGGGCTACACCTTC. As protein: CASSYYLGSGEGYTF.

This clonotype turned up a few times. The chain couples TRBV20-1 to TRBJ2-3; D call uncertain. Germline CDR1 reads DFQATT; CDR2 reads SNEGSKA (reference sequence). The CDR3 totals 11 residues. Trimming shortened V by 3 bases and J by 2 bases, and 3 bases separated the two germline ends. The CDR3 DNA reads TGCAGTGCTAGGGTCACAGATACGCAGTATTTT. Translating gives CSARVTDTQYF.

V gene TRBV15 combines with J gene TRBJ2-7; D perhaps matches TRBD1 (6 bases). Germline CDR1 and CDR2: LNHNV and YYDKDF (reference sequence). Between the trimmed V and J ends, which lost 0 bases and 6 bases, there was a span of 18 bases. The CDR3 has 16 residues. The CDR3 loop is CATSRDLGGTPSEQYF. CDR3 in DNA: TGTGCCACCAGCAGAGATCTTGGGGGCACGCCCTCCGAGCAGTACTTC.

The rearrangement uses TRBV6-5 and TRBJ2-1; the D call may be TRBD1 or TRBD2 (5 bases each). CDR3 size: 16 residues. The germline CDR1 and CDR2 sequences are MNHEY and SVGAGI. Trimming stripped 9 bases from V and 3 bases from J, with 21 bases between. The CDR3 DNA follows: TGTGCCAGTCAACCCCGGGGCAGATCCATCTACAATGAGCAGTTCTTC. Residues: CASQPRGRSIYNEQFF.

This clonotype was counted only a few times. The chain uses TRBV5-1 and TRBJ2-4; TRBD1 matches 10 bases. The CDR3 consists of 15 residues. J gave up 7 bases and V 4 bases, and 8 bases lay outside the gene matches. Germline V gene lookup returns CDR1 SGHRS and CDR2 YFSETQ. CDR3 sequence reads: CASSQNGQGENIQYF. CDR3 DNA sequence: TGCGCCAGCAGCCAAAACGGACAGGGGGAGAACATTCAGTACTTC.

The rearrangement uses TRBV5-1 and TRBJ2-5; D is possibly TRBD2 (6 bases). Per the germline V gene, CDR1 is SGHRS and CDR2 is YFSETQ. This CDR3 contains 14 residues. V gave up 1 base and J gave up 5 bases, with 12 bases separating them. The chain's CDR3 is CASSLLGGIETQYF. CDR3 in DNA: TGCGCCAGCAGCTTGCTCGGGGGTATTGAGACCCAGTACTTC.

At least ten counts were recorded for this clonotype. The J gene is TRBJ2-1, the V gene TRBV5-1, with D possibly matching TRBD1 (6 bases). The germline CDR1 and CDR2 sequences are SGHRS and YFSETQ. Deletions cut 4 bases from V and 7 bases from J, with 12 bases between. CDR3 length: 13 amino acids. CDR3 sequence (DNA): TGCGCCAGCAGCACCCCTCAGGGGAATGAGCAGTTCTTC. It is translated as CASSTPQGNEQFF.

The chain combines TRBV3-1 with TRBJ2-3; 10 bases line up with TRBD2. The CDR3 spans 16 residues. Per the germline V gene, CDR1 is LGHDT and CDR2 is YNNKEL (reference sequence). Trimming at V came to 6 bases and at J to 0 bases, leaving 6 bases not matched to a gene. CDR3 sequence: CASSLLAGASTDTQYF. CDR3 sequence (DNA): TGTGCCAGCAGTCTTCTAGCGGGGGCCAGCACAGATACGCAGTATTTT.

This clonotype has only a few counts. This chain uses TRBV7-8 with TRBJ1-1; D may be TRBD1 (6 bases). The CDR3 runs 15 residues. Germline loops: CDR1 SGHVS, CDR2 FQNEAQ. V gave up 0 bases and J gave up 5 bases, with 13 bases separating them. The CDR3 here is CASSLASAGETEAFF. DNA of the CDR3: TGTGCCAGCAGCTTAGCCTCGGCAGGGGAAACTGAAGCTTTCTTT.

This sequence joins TRBV6-1 and TRBJ2-3; D perhaps matches TRBD1 (5 bases). The germline V gene encodes CDR1 MNHNS and CDR2 SASEGT. Trimming pared 4 bases from V and 0 bases from J, leaving 8 bases between. The CDR3 loop spans 14 amino acids. The CDR3 DNA is TGTGCCAGCAGTGGTCGACAGAGCACAGATACGCAGTATTTT. Amino acid sequence: CASSGRQSTDTQYF.

This chain links TRBV20-1 with TRBJ2-1; 8 bases match TRBD1. Per the germline V gene, CDR1 is DFQATT and CDR2 is SNEGSKA (reference sequence). There are 13 residues in the CDR3. The V and J ends lost 8 bases and 0 bases, in that order; junction bases with no gene match: 3. In DNA, the CDR3 is TGCAGTACAGGGGGGATCTCCTACAATGAGCAGTTCTTC. Protein: CSTGGISYNEQFF.

V gene TRBV5-1 combines with J gene TRBJ2-2; 8 bases agree with TRBD1. Germline loops: CDR1 SGHRS, CDR2 YFSETQ. The ends lost 3 bases at V and 7 bases at J; junction bases unmatched: 8. The length of the CDR3 is 15 residues. In DNA form, the CDR3 reads TGCGCCAGCAGCTCGCAGGGGGCGATTAGCGGGGAGCTGTTTTTT. Protein product: CASSSQGAISGELFF.

The chain links TRBV24-1 to TRBJ2-3; TRBD1 or TRBD2 may be the D gene (6 bases each). The CDR3 is 17 residues long. V dropped 3 bases and J dropped 2 bases, with 17 bases sitting between them. Germline V gene sequence: CDR1 KGHDR, CDR2 SFDVKD. The DNA of the CDR3 is TGTGCCACCAGTGATCCGGGAAAGGGGGGACTCACAGATACGCAGTATTTT. Amino acids: CATSDPGKGGLTDTQYF.

This clonotype was observed a handful of times. The chain recombines TRBV5-6 with TRBJ2-5; TRBD2 is a possible D gene (5 bases). CDR3 length: 13 amino acids. In germline, CDR1 is SGHDT, CDR2 YYEEEE. Deletions cut 4 bases from V and 5 bases from J, with 12 bases between. In DNA, the CDR3 is TGTGCCAGCAGCGTCGGGGTTAGGGAGACCCAGTACTTC. This codes for CASSVGVRETQYF.

This clonotype appeared a few times. The J gene is TRBJ2-5, the V gene TRBV14, with a weak D call TRBD2 (6 bases). Germline V CDR1 and CDR2: SGHDN, FVKESK. V was shortened by 0 bases and J by 2 bases, with 10 bases between the two germline ends. This CDR3 region has 15 residues. The CDR3 protein is CASSQDLGRQETQYF. The CDR3 nucleotides are TGTGCCAGCAGCCAAGATCTGGGGAGGCAAGAGACCCAGTACTTC.

This clonotype has only a few counts. This chain links TRBV5-1 with TRBJ2-7, with TRBD1 as a possible D gene (6 bases). The germline CDR1 and CDR2 sequences are SGHRS and YFSETQ. The length of the CDR3 is 15 residues. V lost 2 bases and J 7 bases, leaving 19 bases between the germline ends. The CDR3 sequence is CASSFLVQGQGEQYF. The CDR3, as DNA: TGCGCCAGCAGCTTTCTCGTACAGGGCCAGGGGGAGCAGTACTTC.

This clonotype came up a few times. V and J are TRBV4-1 and TRBJ2-5; TRBD1 matches 11 bases. Trimming took 3 bases from V and 5 from J; bases not matched to a gene: 11. CDR3 length equals 17 residues. Per the germline V gene, CDR1 is MGHRA and CDR2 is YSYEKL. The CDR3 coding sequence is TGCGCCAGCAGCCAGATGGACAGGGGGCGCCAACGGGAGACCCAGTACTTC. Its translation: CASSQMDRGRQRETQYF.

The table lists this clonotype with a few counts. This chain joins TRBV25-1 and TRBJ1-2; D is undetermined. CDR3 length: 10 residues. Per germline, CDR1 MGHDK and CDR2 SYGVNS. With 9 bases removed from V and 8 bases from J, the gap between germline ends came to 10 bases. Written as DNA, the CDR3 is TGTGCCAGGACTTTGCGCGGCTACACCTTC. Protein product: CARTLRGYTF.